The source of this TCR beta chain is a study of regulatory T cells in long-lasting Graves disease. At the level of the study: Graves' patients diagnosed newly had used antithyroid drugs under 3 months. Findings and caveats of the study: More public clonotypes were shared by persistent patients (fewer than 3,000) than by new patients (approximately 1,000). It was in persistent disease that TRBV28, TRBJ1-2 and TRBJ2-5 were favored.

Relying on iRepertoire HTBI primers and Arm-PCR of CDR3 regions, the team built TCR beta libraries. TCRdb re-derived calls from the multiplex PCR reads in MiXCR, one entry per CDR3 protein. The sample contains roughly 400,000 distinct CDR3 sequences, approximately 16% of which appear only once. The CDR3 runs to 13 residues. Germline CDR1 reads MDHEN; CDR2 reads SYDVKM. With 5 bases removed from V and 3 bases from J, the gap between germline ends came to 9 bases. Many counts were recorded for this clonotype. Its target is unknown. Time point meaning: newly diagnosed GD, antithyroid drugs for less than 3 months. PBMCs were the source of the RNA used for TCR sequencing. These data are also associated with another study on T cells in Graves' hyperthyroidism and ophthalmopathy. Turning to that study: Thyroid ultrasound and orbital computed tomography, with clinical symptoms and serum thyroxine and TRAb, informed diagnoses.

This sequence originates from a woman aged 40 to 49 with Graves disease. The sequencing used peripheral blood mononuclear cells (PBMCs), collected at new diagnosis, from a patient treated with antithyroid drugs. The genes are TRBV28 and TRBJ2-3; D remains unclear. CDR3 sequence reads: CASSPLVTDTQYF. In DNA, the CDR3 is TGTGCCAGCAGTCCCTTGGTTACAGATACGCAGTATTTT.